The table lists the clone carrying this T cell receptor (beta chain) with a few counts. The antigen remains unidentified. Trimming removed 1 base at V and 8 bases at J, with 9 bases between. The germline V gene has CDR1 SGHDN and CDR2 FVKESK. The CDR3 extends over 13 amino acids. This record comes from a study of early T cells in non-severe SARS-CoV-2 infection. About the research overall: Bulk RNA isolated from unsorted whole blood underwent sequencing; chains were not paired. Study-wide results and caveats: CD4 and private specificities were missed by VDJdb matching, which favored anti-spike CD8 responses.

Individual cDNA molecules each received unique molecular identifiers attached to them. A single record per CDR3 protein comes from TCRdb applying MiXCR to the 5' RACE reads. The sample consists of more than 85,000 distinct CDR3 sequences, approximately 17% of them appearing once. The material sequenced was whole blood, taken at baseline. The clonotype comes from an adult who was a healthcare worker with PCR-confirmed SARS-CoV-2 infection or an uninfected control (not recorded which). This sequence joins TRBV14 and TRBJ2-1, with D possibly TRBD2 on 5 matching bases. The CDR3 loop is CASSQVRGDEQFF. The DNA of the CDR3 is TGTGCCAGCAGCCAAGTTCGGGGAGATGAGCAGTTCTTC.